The rows below give T cell receptor beta chains drawn from one sample of a study of T cell responses to AZD1222 COVID-19 vaccine. Data came from immunoSEQ multiplex PCR; TCRdb stores just in-frame clones and leaves some out. The sample records roughly 200,000 clones, around 90% being singletons. The sample in question was peripheral blood, obtained on day 0 of AZD1222 vaccination. The receptors originated from an adult in good health. Each CDR3 is given with its conserved first and last residue. The order of the fields is D gene, clone size, J gene, V gene, CDR3 protein, CDR3 DNA. D genes are given only for firm matches. Rows give clone size only sometimes, using once, few, many, or a class for an expanded clone.

D: TRBD1
size: .
J: TRBJ1-3
V: TRBV7-6
CDR3: CASSIPGTGGLGNTIYF
DNA: TGTGCCAGCAGCATTCCCGGGACAGGGGGCCTTGGAAACACCATATATTTT

D: .
size: .
J: TRBJ1-2
V: TRBV6-5
CDR3: CASSKQGPYGYTF
DNA: TGTGCCAGCAGTAAACAGGGTCCCTATGGCTACACCTTC

D: TRBD1
size: few
J: TRBJ1-5
V: TRBV2
CDR3: CASSRGTGLWASNQPQHF
DNA: TGTGCCAGCAGTCGTGGGACAGGGTTATGGGCAAGCAATCAGCCCCAGCATTTT

D: .
size: .
J: TRBJ2-7
V: TRBV5-4
CDR3: CASSLNREIETYEQYF
DNA: TGTGCCAGCAGCTTGAACAGGGAAATTGAAACCTACGAGCAGTACTTC

D: .
size: .
J: TRBJ2-1
V: TRBV19
CDR3: CASSVKAVGFTEQFF
DNA: TGTGCCAGTAGTGTCAAGGCCGTAGGATTCACTGAGCAGTTCTTC

D: .
size: few
J: TRBJ2-1
V: TRBV11-1
CDR3: CASSLATPRNEQFF
DNA: TGTGCCAGCAGCTTAGCGACCCCACGGAATGAGCAGTTCTTC

D: TRBD1
size: .
J: TRBJ1-2
V: TRBV25-1
CDR3: CASSVNRGAANYGYTF
DNA: TGTGCCAGCAGTGTTAACAGGGGGGCAGCTAACTATGGCTACACCTTC

D: .
size: once
J: TRBJ2-7
V: TRBV7-9
CDR3: CASSLGSDPSYEQYF
DNA: TGTGCCAGCAGCTTAGGGTCAGACCCCTCCTACGAGCAGTACTTC

D: .
size: .
J: TRBJ2-2
V: TRBV19
CDR3: CASSKRAGYTGELFF
DNA: TGTGCCAGTAGTAAGAGGGCGGGTTACACCGGGGAGCTGTTTTTT

D: .
size: .
J: TRBJ1-4
V: TRBV4-1
CDR3: CASSQVAQIEKLFF
DNA: TGCGCCAGCAGCCAAGTTGCACAGATTGAAAAACTGTTTTTT

D: TRBD1
size: .
J: TRBJ1-5
V: TRBV10-3
CDR3: CATLDRENQPQHF
DNA: TGTGCCACCCTCGACAGGGAGAATCAGCCCCAGCATTTT

D: .
size: .
J: TRBJ1-1
V: TRBV10-2
CDR3: CASISISLNTEAFF
DNA: TGCGCCAGCATTTCCATTAGCCTGAACACTGAAGCTTTCTTT

D: .
size: once
J: TRBJ1-2
V: TRBV5-4
CDR3: CASSPSRESGKVWDYGYTF
DNA: TGTGCCAGCAGCCCCTCCCGGGAGTCAGGGAAGGTATGGGACTATGGCTACACCTTC

D: TRBD2
size: few
J: TRBJ2-7
V: TRBV14
CDR3: CASSQVAPSGDSYEQYF
DNA: TGTGCCAGCAGCCAAGTTGCTCCTAGCGGGGACTCCTACGAGCAGTACTTC

D: .
size: .
J: TRBJ2-3
V: TRBV5-8
CDR3: CASSPPRDTQYF
DNA: TGTGCCAGCAGCCCCCCCCGCGATACGCAGTATTTT

D: TRBD1
size: .
J: TRBJ1-2
V: TRBV5-1
CDR3: CASSRGQGYGYTF
DNA: TGCGCCAGCAGCCGAGGACAGGGCTATGGCTACACCTTC